This passage covers 26 T cell receptor beta chains from one sample sequenced in a study of control samples from healthy donors and cancer patients. The method was immunoSEQ multiplex PCR; TCRdb's version includes in-frame clones alone and lacks a portion of them. The sample has under 85,000 clones; approximately 89% are singletons. Sequences were obtained from PBMCs. Every receptor here comes from a man aged 55 to 70 with colorectal cancer.

This rearrangement joins TRBV12-3 or TRBV12-4 to TRBJ2-2; D not certain. The CDR3 spans 11 residues. The V end was cut by 7 bases, the J end by 8 bases, with 8 bases between. CDR3 residues: CASNPGGELFF. The CDR3 DNA sequence: TGTGCCAGCAATCCCGGGGGGGAGCTGTTTTTT.

This rearrangement joins TRBV2 to TRBJ2-7; D is perhaps TRBD1 (6 bases). This CDR3 region has 12 residues. Trimming took 6 bases from V and 2 from J, leaving 8 bases between them. Germline values: CDR1 SNHLY, CDR2 FYNNEI. CDR3: CASRRQAYEQYF. The DNA for the CDR3 is TGTGCCAGCAGGAGACAGGCCTACGAGCAGTACTTC.

V is TRBV6-6 and J is TRBJ2-3, with D maybe TRBD1 (5 bases). Germline CDR1 is MNHNY and CDR2 is SVGAGI (reference sequence). V was trimmed by 2 bases and J by 0 bases, leaving 6 bases between them. The CDR3 covers 14 residues. CDR3 region: CASSYGASTDTQYF. As DNA, the CDR3 is TGTGCCAGCAGTTACGGGGCGAGCACAGATACGCAGTATTTT.

This chain links TRBV2 with TRBJ2-7, with D maybe TRBD1 (6 bases). The CDR3 extends over 17 amino acids. With 3 bases removed from V and 0 bases from J, the gap between germline ends came to 18 bases. In germline, CDR1 is SNHLY, CDR2 FYNNEI. CDR3 sequence reads: CASSEAGSRDNSYEQYF. In DNA, the CDR3 is TGTGCCAGCAGTGAGGCCGGAAGCCGGGACAACTCCTACGAGCAGTACTTC.

The chain combines TRBV7-9 with TRBJ2-7; 9 nucleotides align to TRBD2. Germline CDR1 is SEHNR and CDR2 is FQNEAQ (reference sequence). The CDR3 consists of 15 residues. Losses at the gene ends were 0 bases for V and 2 bases for J; bases not matched to a gene: 2. The CDR3 DNA reads TGTGCCAGCAGCTTAGCGGGCGGGGGGGCCTACGAGCAGTACTTC. This encodes CASSLAGGGAYEQYF.

This sequence joins TRBV5-4 and TRBJ1-1; unclear D gene. Trimming stripped 4 bases from V and 1 base from J, with 14 bases between. The germline V gene encodes CDR1 SGHNT and CDR2 YYREEE (reference sequence). The CDR3 is made up of 15 amino acids. This CDR3 reads CASSPGRGGNTEAFF. For the CDR3, the DNA is TGTGCCAGCAGCCCAGGTCGAGGAGGGAACACTGAAGCTTTCTTT.

This clone showed up just once. V is TRBV27 and J is TRBJ1-2, with no clear D. The germline V and J ends were trimmed by 7 bases and 4 bases, with 16 bases remaining between them. Germline lookup yields CDR1 MNHEY and CDR2 SMNVEV (reference sequence). The CDR3 length is 14 residues. The CDR3: CASTLLVPSYGYTF. The CDR3, as DNA: TGTGCCAGCACCCTCTTGGTACCGTCCTATGGCTACACCTTC.

The DNA for the CDR3 is TGTGCCAGTAGTATGGCAAGGGGATCCTACGAGCAGTACTTC. Its protein product is CASSMARGSYEQYF. V and J are TRBV19 and TRBJ2-7; a possible D gene is TRBD1 (5 bases). Trimming removed 3 bases at V and 1 base at J, with 10 bases between. CDR3 length: 14 residues. Germline values: CDR1 LNHDA, CDR2 SQIVND (reference sequence).

The V and J genes are TRBV7-3 and TRBJ2-4; 7 bases are shared with TRBD1. Germline CDR1 and CDR2: SGHTA and FQGTGA. Trimming at V came to 3 bases and at J to 7 bases, leaving 3 bases not matched to a gene. This CDR3 comprises 13 residues. Here the CDR3 reads CASSFQGENIQYF. CDR3 bases: TGTGCCAGCAGCTTCCAGGGGGAGAACATTCAGTACTTC.

The chain employs TRBV2 and TRBJ2-5; 7 bases match TRBD1. Germline CDR1 and CDR2: SNHLY and FYNNEI. V dropped 7 bases and J dropped 11; count of bases not matched to a gene: 7. The CDR3 is 11 amino acids. CDR3 nucleotides: TGTGCCAGCAAGGAACAGGGGTCACAGTACTTC. Its translation: CASKEQGSQYF.

The chain links TRBV21-1 to TRBJ2-3; the table's D gene call, TRBD1, was not cross checked with the DNA. TRBV21-1 is a pseudogene segment. The CDR3 loop spans 16 amino acids. The CDR3 loop is CASSKAGQGGTDTQYF. The CDR3 region has the DNA TGTGCCAGCAGCAAAGCGGGGCAGGGGGGCACAGATACGCAGTATTTT.

The chain recombines TRBV19 with TRBJ2-1, with 11 bases aligning to TRBD2. The CDR3 covers 17 residues. Germline CDR1 reads LNHDA; CDR2 reads SQIVND (reference sequence). The ends lost 5 bases at V and 2 bases at J; junction bases unmatched: 8. The CDR3 DNA reads as TGTGCCAGTAGTCTCGCTAGCGGGGGGCACACCTACAATGAGCAGTTCTTC. This gives the protein CASSLASGGHTYNEQFF.

The rearrangement joins TRBV4-1 to TRBJ1-3; D call uncertain. The CDR3 contains 16 residues. Germline-derived CDR1 and CDR2 are MGHRA and YSYEKL. V shed 0 bases and J shed 0 bases, with 9 bases lying between them. CDR3 nucleotide sequence: TGCGCCAGCAGCCAAGATTACACCCTCTCTGGAAACACCATATATTTT. It translates to CASSQDYTLSGNTIYF.

The chain has TRBV6-5 and TRBJ1-4, with 7 bases lining up with TRBD1. V shed 6 bases and J 7 bases; nucleotides not matched to a gene: 11. Germline V CDR1 and CDR2: MNHEY, SVGAGI. CDR3 length equals 15 residues. CDR3 residues: CASRANRGVGEKLFF. The DNA for the CDR3 is TGTGCCAGCAGAGCCAACAGGGGAGTAGGTGAAAAACTGTTTTTT.

The J gene is TRBJ2-5, the V gene TRBV29-1; D perhaps matches TRBD1 (5 bases). Germline CDR1 is SQVTM and CDR2 is ANQGSEA. This CDR3 comprises 13 residues. Between the trimmed V and J ends, which lost 6 bases and 5 bases, there was a span of 16 bases. This chain's CDR3 is CSVKDSVRETQYF. In nucleotides, the CDR3 is TGCAGCGTGAAAGACAGTGTCCGGGAGACCCAGTACTTC.

The CDR3 sequence is CSAGGRGELFF. The DNA of the CDR3 is TGCAGCGCAGGGGGGCGCGGGGAGCTGTTTTTT. This chain connects TRBV29-1 to TRBJ2-2; a weak D match, TRBD1 (7 bases). Germline V gene data show CDR1 as SQVTM and CDR2 as ANQGSEA. V lost 7 bases, J lost 7 bases, and 10 bases lay in between. CDR3 length equals 11 residues.

A single count supports this clone. The chain combines TRBV7-2 with TRBJ2-4, with 11 bases aligning to TRBD1. V was clipped by 1 base and J by 6 bases; unmatched bases: 8. The V gene's germline CDR1 is SGHTA and CDR2 FQGNSA. CDR3 length: 17 amino acids. The CDR3 DNA reads as TGTGCCAGCAGCTTAGAGGGGACAGGGGGAGGGAGAAACATTCAGTACTTC. It specifies CASSLEGTGGGRNIQYF.

The gene calls are TRBV12-3 or TRBV12-4 and TRBJ2-1; D not resolved. The CDR3 runs 13 residues. V gave up 2 bases and J gave up 4 bases, with 6 bases separating them. CDR3 sequence (DNA): TGTGCCAGCAGTTTAATAGGGTACAATGAGCAGTTCTTC. This gives the protein CASSLIGYNEQFF.

The chain combines TRBV18 with TRBJ1-6, with 7 bases fitting TRBD1. CDR3 length equals 14 residues. CDR1 and CDR2 from the germline V gene are KGHSH and LQKENI. After removal of 1 base from V and 10 bases from J, the junction contained 4 bases not matched to a gene. This CDR3 reads CASSPQGAKSPLHF. The CDR3 nucleotides read TGTGCCAGCTCACCACAGGGGGCCAAATCACCCCTCCACTTT.

This chain connects TRBV12-5 to TRBJ2-3; D might be TRBD2 (6 bases). The length of the CDR3 is 18 residues. Looked up from germline, CDR1 is LGHNT and CDR2 is FRNRAP. The V end lost 0 bases, the J end lost 2 bases, and 18 bases lay between the germline ends. The DNA of the CDR3 is TGTGCTAGTGGTTTGGTACCCGATGGGCGGGGACCCACAGATACGCAGTATTTT. Amino acid sequence: CASGLVPDGRGPTDTQYF.

J is TRBJ2-3 and V is TRBV9; D gene ambiguous. Trimming removed 4 bases from V and 6 bases from J, with 18 bases in between. Germline values: CDR1 SGDLS, CDR2 YYNGEE. The CDR3 length is 15 residues. The CDR3 bases are TGTGCCAGCAGCTTAAGCCGGGTCCCTGGGGATACGCAGTATTTT. Translating gives CASSLSRVPGDTQYF.

The chain couples TRBV30 to TRBJ2-1; no definite D call. The CDR3 extends over 12 amino acids. Germline values: CDR1 GTSNPN, CDR2 SVGIG (reference sequence). The V and J ends lost 0 bases and 4 bases respectively, with 4 bases between them. This CDR3 is CAWSVQYNEQFF. The CDR3, as DNA: TGTGCCTGGAGTGTACAGTACAATGAGCAGTTCTTC.

V is TRBV2 and J is TRBJ2-1; perhaps TRBD1 as D (6 bases). V lost 2 bases and J 2 bases, leaving 10 bases between the germline ends. Looked up from germline, CDR1 is SNHLY and CDR2 is FYNNEI. The CDR3 sequence is 15 residues long. In DNA, the CDR3 is TGTGCCAGCAGTGAACAGGGGATCACCTACAATGAGCAGTTCTTC. It codes for CASSEQGITYNEQFF.

This clone occurred once. The chain is built from TRBV7-9 and TRBJ2-1; perhaps TRBD2 as D (6 bases). The germline V gene encodes CDR1 SEHNR and CDR2 FQNEAQ (reference sequence). Trimming took 5 bases from V and 2 from J, leaving 13 bases between them. The CDR3 runs to 15 residues. The CDR3 protein is CASSPFPGAYNEQFF. CDR3 nucleotide sequence: TGTGCCAGCAGCCCCTTCCCGGGAGCCTACAATGAGCAGTTCTTC.

The V gene is TRBV5-1, the J gene TRBJ2-7, with 7 bases lining up with TRBD1. Germline V lookup: CDR1 SGHRS, CDR2 YFSETQ. The CDR3 is 15 amino acids. V gave up 4 bases and J gave up 4 bases; unmatched junction bases: 11. CDR3 loop: CASSPDRVQSYEQYF. CDR3 bases: TGCGCCAGCAGCCCTGACAGGGTTCAATCTTACGAGCAGTACTTC.

Only a few counts were recorded for this clone. CDR3 in DNA: TGCGCCAGCAGCTCCCTCAGTTTATTTGGGGGTACGGCTGAAGCTTTCTTT. It is translated as CASSSLSLFGGTAEAFF. J is TRBJ1-1 and V is TRBV5-1; perhaps TRBD1 as D (5 bases). Trimming cost V 3 bases and J 6 bases, with 24 bases left between them. CDR1 and CDR2 (germline): SGHRS, YFSETQ. The CDR3 loop spans 17 amino acids.